The clone carrying this TCR beta chain was picked up a small number of times. Its target is unknown. The data belong to a study of blood T cells in healthy people across ages. Findings of the study overall: Long-lived donors exceeded aged donors in naive CD4+ cells and diversity.

This CDR3 contains 16 residues. Germline trimming cut 0 bases from V and 2 bases from J; bases unmatched to any gene: 8. Germline CDR1 DFQATT, CDR2 SNEGSKA (reference sequence). Then a second PCR, running roughly 7 to 12 cycles, was carried out with a sample-barcoded 5' primer and a J-beta primer mix. Using its own MiXCR run on the 5' RACE reads, TCRdb lists one record per CDR3 protein. The table records a few hundred thousand distinct CDR3 sequences, around 27% of them present only once. This sample also appeared in a second study, on T cells of mothers and their children. Turning to that study: The authors added sample barcodes and 2-4 random nucleotides using the M1S primer of the second PCR.

The V gene is TRBV20-1, the J gene TRBJ2-3; 7 bases map to TRBD2. The TCR comes from a boy aged 2-9 years in good health. The material sequenced was blood. The DNA of the CDR3 is TGCAGTGCTAGAGATGTTGAGGGAGGGCACACAGATACGCAGTATTTT. Translated: CSARDVEGGHTDTQYF.